This T cell receptor (beta chain) was sequenced for a study of cytomegalovirus exposure and HLA in healthy donors. This CDR3 spans 13 amino acids. Trimming removed 3 bases at V and 3 bases at J, with 9 bases between. The germline CDR1 and CDR2 sequences are WNHNN and SYGVQD (reference sequence). In the PCR, 60 Vbeta and 13 Jbeta primers were used. Method: immunoSEQ multiplex PCR; TCRdb's copy keeps in-frame clones and lacks some. The data show 110,000 to 150,000 clones, roughly 82% seen once. The V and J genes are TRBV10-1 and TRBJ2-7, with a weak D call TRBD1 (6 bases). This sequence originates from a young man in good health and CMV-seropositive. Sequenced: PBMCs. The CDR3: CASSEQGYYEQYF. DNA of the CDR3: TGCGCCAGCAGTGAACAGGGATACTACGAGCAGTACTTC.